These 21 T cell receptor beta chains were sequenced from one sample in a study of post-analysis software for immune sequencing data (dated by TCRdb to between 2015 and 2016). Results and caveats for the whole study, not just this receptor: Significantly higher frequencies in patients than in controls were found for several TRBV segments, including TRBV5-6, TRBV5-1 and TRBV20-1.

To prepare the library, PCR was applied. The listed sequencing device is Illumina HiSeq 2500. Unique molecular identifiers were incorporated into TCR beta cDNA libraries to reduce PCR and sequencing biases. The raw public data were reprocessed by TCRdb itself: fastp quality trimming at Q25, MiXCR clonotype calling, in-frame beta chains only. Every distinct CDR3 protein forms one entry, paired with its most common genes and DNA. This sample comprises 450,000 to 700,000 distinct CDR3 sequences, 44% of them detected only once. Together, the top ten hold under 2% of the sample. No antigen has been assigned to these receptors. The sequenced sample was blood. The receptors shown here come from a girl aged 5 to 17 with multiple sclerosis.

This clonotype appeared a few times. CDR3 DNA: TGCGCCAGCAGCGGACAGGGGGCCTATGGCTACACCTTC. Protein sequence: CASSGQGAYGYTF. The chain couples TRBV5-1 to TRBJ1-2; 11 nucleotides match TRBD1. In germline, CDR1 is SGHRS, CDR2 YFSETQ. Trimming removed 4 bases from V and 4 bases from J; junction bases left unmatched: 0. The CDR3 is 13 amino acids.

The sample holds a few counts of this clonotype. The chain employs TRBV5-6 and TRBJ2-3; the match to TRBD1 covers 10 bases. Germline CDR1 and CDR2: SGHDT and YYEEEE. V shed 4 bases and J 7 bases; nucleotides not matched to a gene: 3. There are 13 residues in the CDR3. In DNA, the CDR3 is TGTGCCAGCAGCCGACAGGGGGCGAATACGCAGTATTTT. It encodes CASSRQGANTQYF.

A remark on this clonotype: At one boundary the junction diverges from the germline segment, which might be a read error. This chain links TRBV4-2 with TRBJ2-3; either TRBD1 or TRBD2 may supply D (5 bases each). Germline loops: CDR1 LGHNA, CDR2 YNFKEQ. CDR3 length equals 15 residues. The CDR3 sequence: CACSQGLVGVDTQYF. In DNA form, the CDR3 reads TGTGCCTGCAGCCAAGGCCTCGTGGGGGTAGATACGCAGTATTTT.

The chain carries TRBV7-9 and TRBJ2-5; 10 bases are a match to TRBD1. The CDR3 is 14 amino acids. Germline V lookup: CDR1 SEHNR, CDR2 FQNEAQ (reference sequence). V lost 4 bases and J lost 5; bases outside the gene matches: 4. CDR3 sequence: CASSSGQGGETQYF. The CDR3 nucleotides read TGTGCCAGCAGCTCCGGACAGGGGGGCGAGACCCAGTACTTC.

The chain has TRBV24-1 and TRBJ2-3; 8 positions match TRBD2. From germline, CDR1 is KGHDR and CDR2 SFDVKD. The CDR3 length is 16 residues. J gave up 3 bases and V 0 bases, and 4 bases lay outside the gene matches. The CDR3 bases are TGTGCCACCAGTGATTTGGGTAGCGGGACTACAGATACGCAGTATTTT. It codes for CATSDLGSGTTDTQYF.

The chain employs TRBV12-3 or TRBV12-4 and TRBJ2-5; 7 bases are a match to TRBD2. The CDR3 consists of 14 residues. V lost 6 bases and J lost 3; bases outside the gene matches: 7. As DNA, the CDR3 is TGTGCCAGCAGCCGTTCCGGGACTAAAGAGACCCAGTACTTC. Translated: CASSRSGTKETQYF.

The rearrangement joins TRBV6-5 to TRBJ2-5; D may be TRBD2 (6 bases). The J call may be wrong; the DNA end is better matched by TRBJ2-7. The CDR3 has 16 residues. CDR1 is MNHEY and CDR2 is SVGAGI in the germline V gene. Here the CDR3 DNA reads TGTGCCAGCAGTTACGGCCGCCAGAAGGGAGGCTACGAGCAGTACTTC. Its translation: CASSYGRQKGGYEQYF.

The chain uses TRBV7-8 and TRBJ2-7; maybe TRBD2 (6 bases). Trimming removed 8 bases from V and 2 bases from J, with 16 bases in between. Germline V gene lookup returns CDR1 SGHVS and CDR2 FQNEAQ. This CDR3 is 14 amino acids long. For the CDR3, the DNA is TGTGCCAGCGGAAGTAGCGGAGTTACCTACGAGCAGTACTTC. Protein sequence: CASGSSGVTYEQYF.

This chain uses TRBV7-6 with TRBJ2-3; 7 bases are a match to TRBD1. The junction had 6 bases not matched to a gene; V was cut back by 5 bases and J by 1 base. CDR3 length equals 15 residues. Looked up from germline, CDR1 is SGHVS and CDR2 is FNYEAQ. The CDR3 protein is CASSPRGPRTDTQYF. Written as DNA, the CDR3 is TGTGCCAGCAGCCCAAGGGGGCCCCGCACAGATACGCAGTATTTT.

V is TRBV6-5 and J is TRBJ1-2; 8 bases match TRBD1. Germline V gene data show CDR1 as MNHEY and CDR2 as SVGAGI. V lost 6 bases, J lost 4 bases, and 4 bases stayed unmatched. The CDR3 totals 13 residues. The CDR3 spells CASRDTGGYGYTF. The CDR3, as DNA: TGTGCCAGCAGGGATACAGGGGGCTATGGCTACACCTTC.

CDR3 protein: CATSDLSPTPGLAYNEQFF. CDR3 in DNA: TGTGCCACCAGTGATCTCAGCCCCACACCGGGACTAGCCTACAATGAGCAGTTCTTC. The chain combines TRBV24-1 with TRBJ2-1; TRBD2 matches at 8 bases. The V gene end was trimmed by 3 bases and the J gene end by 2 bases; junction bases not matched to a gene: 14. This CDR3 is built from 19 residues. Germline CDR1 and CDR2: KGHDR and SFDVKD.

The chain couples TRBV10-3 to TRBJ2-1; 8 bases are shared with TRBD2. Germline V lookup: CDR1 ENHRY, CDR2 SYGVKD. Unmatched junction bases numbered 7, after V lost 5 bases and J lost 4 bases. The CDR3 has 15 amino acids. In nucleotides, the CDR3 is TGTGCCATCAGTCCCGGGGGGGTTTCTTACAATGAGCAGTTCTTC. Translated, it gives CAISPGGVSYNEQFF.

This clonotype was counted between two and nine times. This chain joins TRBV5-1 and TRBJ2-3, with 10 bases that match TRBD2. Germline V lookup: CDR1 SGHRS, CDR2 YFSETQ. The CDR3 extends over 16 amino acids. The V and J ends lost 2 bases and 2 bases, in that order; junction bases with no gene match: 5. Here the CDR3 reads CASSFLAGVATDTQYF. The CDR3 DNA follows: TGCGCCAGCAGCTTTCTAGCGGGAGTGGCCACAGATACGCAGTATTTT.

The chain is built from TRBV29-1 and TRBJ2-4; D might be TRBD1 or TRBD2, each matching 5 bases. The J call may be wrong; the DNA end is better matched by TRBJ2-5. The germline V gene has CDR1 SQVTM and CDR2 ANQGSEA. The CDR3 length is 13 residues. The CDR3 nucleotides read TGCAGCGCTCTAAGGGACGGAAAAGAGACCCAGTACTTC. Its protein product is CSALRDGKETQYF.

The gene calls are TRBV12-3 or TRBV12-4 and TRBJ2-7, with 8 bases that match TRBD1. This CDR3 spans 15 amino acids. Germline trimming cut 5 bases from V and 3 bases from J; bases unmatched to any gene: 9. CDR3 nucleotides: TGTGCCAGCAGTCGCCTCCGGACAGGGAACTACGAGCAGTACTTC. Translating it yields CASSRLRTGNYEQYF.

The chain joins TRBV7-9 to TRBJ2-7, with D hard to call. Germline V gene sequence: CDR1 SEHNR, CDR2 FQNEAQ (reference sequence). CDR3 size: 16 residues. With 4 bases removed from V and 3 bases from J, the gap between germline ends came to 19 bases. This CDR3 is CASSSHVFGVNYEQYF. The DNA for the CDR3 is TGTGCCAGCAGCTCCCACGTATTCGGCGTAAACTACGAGCAGTACTTC.

This clonotype was seen a handful of times. The chain couples TRBV2 to TRBJ2-1, with D perhaps TRBD2 (6 bases). V lost 3 bases and J 0 bases, leaving 12 bases between the germline ends. Per germline, CDR1 SNHLY and CDR2 FYNNEI. The length of the CDR3 is 16 residues. The CDR3: CASSESSGSSYNEQFF. For the CDR3, the DNA is TGTGCCAGCAGTGAGAGTAGCGGTAGCTCCTACAATGAGCAGTTCTTC.

The chain combines TRBV20-1 with TRBJ2-3; 13 nucleotides align to TRBD2. The CDR3 has 18 amino acids. Germline V gene lookup returns CDR1 DFQATT and CDR2 SNEGSKA (reference sequence). Germline trimming cut 5 bases from V and 4 bases from J; bases unmatched to any gene: 15. The CDR3 here is CSADGTSGAFGGADTQYF. CDR3 nucleotides: TGCAGTGCTGATGGGACTAGCGGGGCTTTTGGGGGCGCAGATACGCAGTATTTT.

The genes are TRBV12-3 or TRBV12-4 and TRBJ2-1; D is possibly TRBD2 (6 bases). The CDR3 is 15 amino acids. V was pared by 3 bases and J by 7 bases, with 16 bases between. CDR3 in amino acids: CASSFRGTPRNEQFF. The CDR3 DNA reads as TGTGCCAGCAGTTTTCGAGGGACTCCCAGGAATGAGCAGTTCTTC.

This chain links TRBV12-3 or TRBV12-4 with TRBJ1-2, with no clear D. This CDR3 has 12 residues. Deletions cut 7 bases from V and 7 bases from J, with 13 bases between. The CDR3 DNA is TGTGCCAGCACCGGAGCTGGGAGTGGCTACACCTTC. It codes for CASTGAGSGYTF.

This clonotype was seen more than once but under ten times. V usage is TRBV24-1 and J usage is TRBJ2-3; D unresolved. Per the germline V gene, CDR1 is KGHDR and CDR2 is SFDVKD. V lost 4 bases, J lost 4 bases, and 14 bases lay in between. The CDR3 extends over 15 amino acids. CDR3 sequence reads: CATSDHPLTADTQYF. The CDR3, as DNA: TGTGCCACCAGTGACCACCCGCTCACAGCAGATACGCAGTATTTT.